A single sample is the source of the 19 T cell receptor beta chains below, sequenced in a study of preoperative IRX-2 immunotherapy in early breast cancer. The table came from immunoSEQ multiplex PCR; TCRdb's copy has only in-frame clones and leaves some out. The data contain approximately 30,000 clones, roughly 96% of them singletons. The treatment is: preoperative locoregional IRX-2 cytokine immunotherapy. The material was obtained from a patient treated with IRX-2 immunotherapy. These receptors were taken from a human donor with breast cancer.

This chain connects TRBV5-6 to TRBJ1-6, with D possibly being TRBD1 (5 bases). The V and J ends lost 3 bases and 9 bases respectively, with 19 bases between them. In germline, CDR1 is SGHDT, CDR2 YYEEEE. There are 16 residues in the CDR3. The CDR3 nucleotides are TGTGCCAGCAGCTCTCCGGACTCCGGTGGGGGTTCACCCCTCCACTTT. Its translation: CASSSPDSGGGSPLHF.

The genes are TRBV27 and TRBJ2-7; 8 bases line up with TRBD1. Germline trimming cut 7 bases from V and 3 bases from J; bases unmatched to any gene: 11. The CDR3 is made up of 15 amino acids. Germline V gene data show CDR1 as MNHEY and CDR2 as SMNVEV (reference sequence). The CDR3 sequence is CASTLKPDRGYEQYF. The DNA for the CDR3 is TGTGCCAGCACCCTAAAACCTGACAGGGGCTACGAGCAGTACTTC.

V usage is TRBV5-1 and J usage is TRBJ2-5; D not certain. The germline CDR1 and CDR2 sequences are SGHRS and YFSETQ. Trimming shortened V by 0 bases and J by 5 bases, and 11 bases separated the two germline ends. This CDR3 spans 14 amino acids. The chain's CDR3 is CASSLGPVRETQYF. CDR3 in DNA: TGCGCCAGCAGCTTGGGGCCGGTGAGGGAGACCCAGTACTTC. Full variable domain (rest looked up from reference TRBV5-1 and TRBJ2-5): KAGVTQTPRYLIKTRGQQVTLSCSPISGHRSVSWYQQTPGQGLQFLFEYFSETQRNKGNFPGRFSGRQFSNSRSEMNVSTLELGDSALYLCASSLGPVRETQYFGPGTRLLVL.

The V call is TRBV27, the J call TRBJ2-7; 10 nucleotides align to TRBD2. Losses at the gene ends were 0 bases for V and 5 bases for J; bases not matched to a gene: 4. This CDR3 comprises 15 residues. From germline, CDR1 is MNHEY and CDR2 SMNVEV (reference sequence). Here the CDR3 DNA reads TGTGCCAGCAGTTTATCAGGTAGCGGGAGGCACGAGCAGTACTTC. Its protein product is CASSLSGSGRHEQYF.

CDR3 in amino acids: CAISESKTQYF. CDR3 bases: TGTGCCATCAGTGAGTCGAAGACCCAGTACTTC. The gene calls are TRBV10-3 and TRBJ2-5; unclear D gene. V lost 0 bases to trimming and J lost 6 bases, with 2 bases between them. The CDR3 length is 11 residues. Germline V gives CDR1 ENHRY, CDR2 SYGVKD.

The rearrangement links TRBV7-3 to TRBJ1-1; D perhaps matches TRBD1 (5 bases). This CDR3 is built from 18 residues. Germline lookup yields CDR1 SGHTA and CDR2 FQGTGA. The ends were cut back, 1 base at V and 3 bases at J, with 21 bases in the middle. CDR3 coding DNA: TGTGCCAGCAGCTTAATTTCCTTGGGGCGCGTTCTGGACACTGAAGCTTTCTTT. Protein: CASSLISLGRVLDTEAFF.

The V gene is TRBV2, the J gene TRBJ1-2; unclear D gene. Germline assignment: CDR1 SNHLY and CDR2 FYNNEI. CDR3 size: 10 residues. With 8 bases removed from V and 7 bases from J, the gap between germline ends came to 8 bases. The CDR3 here is CASPPGGYTF. The DNA for the CDR3 is TGTGCCAGCCCCCCCGGTGGCTACACCTTC.

The chain combines TRBV12-5 with TRBJ2-1, with D possibly being TRBD2 (5 bases). Germline CDR1 reads LGHNT; CDR2 reads FRNRAP. The CDR3 is 13 residues long. The V end was cut by 5 bases, the J end by 9 bases, with 14 bases between. CDR3 sequence reads: CASGNRESGEQFF. The CDR3 DNA follows: TGTGCTAGTGGTAACCGGGAATCTGGTGAGCAGTTCTTC.

The chain couples TRBV2 to TRBJ2-7; D is tentatively TRBD1 or TRBD2 (6 bases each). Germline CDR1 reads SNHLY; CDR2 reads FYNNEI. The CDR3 consists of 15 residues. V lost 2 bases to trimming and J lost 0 bases, with 11 bases between them. The CDR3 nucleotides read TGTGCCAGCAGTGAACCTCGGGGGCCCTCCTACGAGCAGTACTTC. Residues: CASSEPRGPSYEQYF.

This chain links TRBV5-5 with TRBJ1-4, with a possible D match to TRBD1 (6 bases). Germline assignment: CDR1 SGHKS and CDR2 YYEKEE (reference sequence). Deletions cut 4 bases from V and 11 bases from J, with 15 bases between. The CDR3 runs 13 residues. CDR3 sequence: CASSHGTFQKLFF. In DNA form, the CDR3 reads TGTGCCAGCAGCCACGGGACATTCCAGAAACTGTTTTTT. Filled out from reference TRBV5-5 and TRBJ1-4, the complete variable domain reads DAGVTQSPTHLIKTRGQQVTLRCSPISGHKSVSWYQQVLGQGPQFIFQYYEKEERGRGNFPDRFSARQFPNYSSELNVNALLLGDSALYLCASSHGTFQKLFFGSGTQLSVL.

CDR3 bases: TGTGCCAGCAGTTTAAAGCCCAAAACCTACGAGCAGTACTTC. Translation: CASSLKPKTYEQYF. This chain uses TRBV27 with TRBJ2-7; D remains unclear. Germline V gives CDR1 MNHEY, CDR2 SMNVEV (reference sequence). V lost 2 bases to trimming and J lost 2 bases, with 10 bases between them. The CDR3 runs 14 residues.

The chain combines TRBV11-2 with TRBJ2-2, with TRBD1 matching 7 bases. The V and J ends lost 5 bases and 3 bases, in that order; junction bases with no gene match: 6. Germline-derived CDR1 and CDR2 are SGHAT and FQNNGV. The CDR3 consists of 15 residues. The CDR3 loop reads CASSPRTGYTGELFF. As DNA, the CDR3 is TGTGCCAGCAGCCCAAGGACAGGATACACCGGGGAGCTGTTTTTT.

This clone is a singleton in its sample. This rearrangement joins TRBV6-5 to TRBJ2-7; D unclear. The germline V and J ends were trimmed by 2 bases and 1 base, with 6 bases remaining between them. In germline, CDR1 is MNHEY, CDR2 SVGAGI. This CDR3 spans 13 amino acids. CDR3 amino acids: CASSYKLSYEQYF. As DNA, the CDR3 is TGTGCCAGCAGTTACAAGTTATCCTACGAGCAGTACTTC.

This rearrangement joins TRBV7-2 to TRBJ1-1; D remains ambiguous. The V and J ends lost 1 base and 1 base respectively, with 19 bases between them. Germline V gives CDR1 SGHTA, CDR2 FQGNSA. The CDR3 length is 18 residues. The CDR3 nucleotides read TGTGCCAGCAGCTTAGGGGTCGTTGCGGGTGGATCGAACACTGAAGCTTTCTTT. It encodes CASSLGVVAGGSNTEAFF.

The chain is built from TRBV1 and TRBJ1-5. TRBV1 has pseudogene status. CDR3 length: 17 residues. This CDR3 reads CTSSQVVHGGVNQPQHF. The CDR3 DNA follows: TGCACCAGCAGCCAAGTGGTTCATGGGGGAGTCAATCAGCCCCAGCATTTT.

This clone showed up just once. The chain is built from TRBV6-6 and TRBJ2-7; the match to TRBD2 covers 12 bases. Unmatched junction bases numbered 7, after V lost 6 bases and J lost 4 bases. Germline assignment: CDR1 MNHNY and CDR2 SVGAGI (reference sequence). The CDR3 is 15 amino acids. This CDR3 is CASRPLAGGTYEQYF. CDR3 coding DNA: TGTGCCAGCAGGCCGCTAGCGGGAGGGACGTACGAGCAGTACTTC.

The J gene is TRBJ1-2, the V gene TRBV28; TRBD1 might be the D (5 bases). The CDR3 totals 14 residues. Germline V lookup: CDR1 MDHEN, CDR2 SYDVKM. The V gene lost 6 bases and the J gene lost 3 bases, with 14 bases spanning the gap. CDR3 DNA sequence: TGTGCCAGCAGCCGACAGCAGAACTACTATGGCTACACCTTC. This sequence encodes CASSRQQNYYGYTF.

The chain links TRBV9 to TRBJ2-3; 9 nucleotides line up with TRBD2. From germline, CDR1 is SGDLS and CDR2 YYNGEE. CDR3 length equals 16 residues. J lost 0 bases, V lost 0 bases, and 2 bases had no gene match. In nucleotides, the CDR3 is TGTGCCAGCAGCGTAGATCTAGCGGGGAGCACAGATACGCAGTATTTT. Its translation: CASSVDLAGSTDTQYF.

CDR3 coding DNA: TGTGCCAGCAGCCCCGATCCTAGCTCCTACGAGCAGTACTTC. The encoded protein is CASSPDPSSYEQYF. The chain has TRBV7-3 and TRBJ2-7; D is unresolved. Germline values: CDR1 SGHTA, CDR2 FQGTGA. Trimming pared 5 bases from V and 0 bases from J, leaving 11 bases between. The CDR3 loop spans 14 amino acids.